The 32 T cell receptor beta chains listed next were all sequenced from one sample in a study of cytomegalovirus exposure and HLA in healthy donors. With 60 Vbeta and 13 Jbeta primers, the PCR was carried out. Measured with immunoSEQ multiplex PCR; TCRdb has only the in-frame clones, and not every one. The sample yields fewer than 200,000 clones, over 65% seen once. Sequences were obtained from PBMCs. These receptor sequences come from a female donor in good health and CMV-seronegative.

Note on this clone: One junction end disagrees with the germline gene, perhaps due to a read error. This CDR3 reads CASSHGTGDLQETQYF. The CDR3 region has the DNA TGTGCTAGCAGCCACGGGACAGGGGACCTCCAAGAGACCCAGTACTTC. The rearrangement links TRBV7-7 to TRBJ2-5; 10 nucleotides align to TRBD1. Germline values: CDR1 SSHAT, CDR2 FNYEAQ (reference sequence). CDR3 length: 16 amino acids.

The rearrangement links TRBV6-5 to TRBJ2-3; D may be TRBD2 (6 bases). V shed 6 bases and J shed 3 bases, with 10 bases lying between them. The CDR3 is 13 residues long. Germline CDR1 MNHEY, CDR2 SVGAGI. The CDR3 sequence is CASRGRGTDTQYF. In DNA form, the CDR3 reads TGTGCCAGCAGAGGTCGGGGGACAGATACGCAGTATTTT.

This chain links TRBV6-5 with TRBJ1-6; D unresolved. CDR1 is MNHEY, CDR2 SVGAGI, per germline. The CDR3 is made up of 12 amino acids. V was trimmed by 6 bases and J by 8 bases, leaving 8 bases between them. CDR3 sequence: CASSPYDSPLHF. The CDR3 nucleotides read TGTGCCAGCAGCCCGTATGATTCACCCCTCCACTTT.

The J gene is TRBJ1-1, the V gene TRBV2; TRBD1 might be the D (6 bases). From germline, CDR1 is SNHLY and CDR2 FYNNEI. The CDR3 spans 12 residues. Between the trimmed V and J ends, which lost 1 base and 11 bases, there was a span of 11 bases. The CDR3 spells CASSEGGTSAFF. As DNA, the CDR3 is TGTGCCAGCAGTGAAGGGGGGACATCCGCTTTCTTT. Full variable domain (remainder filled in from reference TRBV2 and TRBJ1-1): EPEVTQTPSHQVTQMGQEVILRCVPISNHLYFYWYRQILGQKVEFLVSFYNNEISEKSEIFDDQFSVERPDGSNFTLKIRSTKLEDSAMYFCASSEGGTSAFFGQGTRLTVV.

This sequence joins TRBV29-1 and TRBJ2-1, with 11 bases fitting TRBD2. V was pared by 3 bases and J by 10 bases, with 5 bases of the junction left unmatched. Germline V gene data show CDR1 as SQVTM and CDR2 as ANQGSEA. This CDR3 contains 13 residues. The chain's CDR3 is CSVELLAGVEQFF. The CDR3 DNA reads TGCAGCGTTGAGCTACTAGCGGGAGTGGAGCAGTTCTTC.

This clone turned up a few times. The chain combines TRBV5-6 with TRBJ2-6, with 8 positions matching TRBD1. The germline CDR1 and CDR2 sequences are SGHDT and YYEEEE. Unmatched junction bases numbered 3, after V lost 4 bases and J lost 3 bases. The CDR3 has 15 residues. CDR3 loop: CASSPTGGGANVLTF. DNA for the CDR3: TGTGCCAGCAGCCCTACAGGGGGTGGGGCCAACGTCCTGACTTTC.

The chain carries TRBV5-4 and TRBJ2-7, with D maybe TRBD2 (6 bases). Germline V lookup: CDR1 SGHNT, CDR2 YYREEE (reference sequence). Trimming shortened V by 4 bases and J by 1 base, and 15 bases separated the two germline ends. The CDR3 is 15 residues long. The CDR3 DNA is TGTGCCAGCAGCCAGGGCTCGGGACTTTCCTACGAGCAGTACTTC. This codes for CASSQGSGLSYEQYF.

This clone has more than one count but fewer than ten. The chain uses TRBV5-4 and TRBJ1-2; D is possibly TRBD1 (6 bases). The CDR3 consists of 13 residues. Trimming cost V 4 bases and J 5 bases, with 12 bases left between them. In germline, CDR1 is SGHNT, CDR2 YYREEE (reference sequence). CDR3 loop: CASSIAGDYGYTF. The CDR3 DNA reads TGTGCCAGCAGCATCGCAGGGGATTATGGCTACACCTTC. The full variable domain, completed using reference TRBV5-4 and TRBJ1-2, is ETGVTQSPTHLIKTRGQQVTLRCSSQSGHNTVSWYQQALGQGPQFIFQYYREEENGRGNFPPRFSGLQFPNYSSELNVNALELDDSALYLCASSIAGDYGYTFGSGTRLTVV.

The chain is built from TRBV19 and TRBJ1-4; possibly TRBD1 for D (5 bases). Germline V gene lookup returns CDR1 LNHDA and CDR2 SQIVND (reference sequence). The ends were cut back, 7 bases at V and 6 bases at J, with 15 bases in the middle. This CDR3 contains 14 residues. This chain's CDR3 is CASKSTQGYEKLFF. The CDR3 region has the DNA TGTGCCAGTAAATCTACCCAGGGATATGAAAAACTGTTTTTT.

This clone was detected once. CDR3 sequence reads: CASSSGSGVTYEQYF. DNA of the CDR3: TGTGCCAGTAGTTCCGGTAGCGGGGTAACCTACGAGCAGTACTTC. The rearrangement uses TRBV19 and TRBJ2-7; the match to TRBD2 covers 8 bases. The J segment lost 2 bases and the V segment lost 5 bases, leaving 8 bases of the junction unmatched. The CDR3 is 15 residues long. Germline CDR1 and CDR2: LNHDA and SQIVND (reference sequence).

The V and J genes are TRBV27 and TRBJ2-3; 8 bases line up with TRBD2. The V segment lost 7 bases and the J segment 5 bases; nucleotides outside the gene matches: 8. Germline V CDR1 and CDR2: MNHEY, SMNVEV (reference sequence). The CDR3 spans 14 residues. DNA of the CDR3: TGTGCCAGCATGAGCGGGGGCCTCGGAGATACGCAGTATTTT. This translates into CASMSGGLGDTQYF.

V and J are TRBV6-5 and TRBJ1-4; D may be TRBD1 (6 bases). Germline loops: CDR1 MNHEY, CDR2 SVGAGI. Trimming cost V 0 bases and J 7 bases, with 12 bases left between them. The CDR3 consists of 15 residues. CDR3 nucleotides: TGTGCCAGCAGTTACTCTGGACAGAAAGCTGAAAAACTGTTTTTT. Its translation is CASSYSGQKAEKLFF.

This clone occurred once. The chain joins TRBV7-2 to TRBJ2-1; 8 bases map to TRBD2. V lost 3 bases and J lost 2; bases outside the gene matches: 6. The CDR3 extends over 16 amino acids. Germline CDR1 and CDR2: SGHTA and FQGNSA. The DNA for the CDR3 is TGTGCCAGCAGCTTTTACGGGAGGGGGGCCTACAATGAGCAGTTCTTC. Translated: CASSFYGRGAYNEQFF.

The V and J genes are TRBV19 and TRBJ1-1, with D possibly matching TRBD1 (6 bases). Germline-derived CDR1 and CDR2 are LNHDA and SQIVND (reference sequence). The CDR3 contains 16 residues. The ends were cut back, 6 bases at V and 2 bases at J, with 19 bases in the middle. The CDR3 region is CASSVGSGDFNTEAFF. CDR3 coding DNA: TGTGCCAGTAGCGTTGGTTCAGGGGATTTTAACACTGAAGCTTTCTTT.

The CDR3 here is CASSINLRGRDEQFF. The CDR3 DNA is TGTGCCAGCAGCATAAACCTCAGGGGGCGAGATGAGCAGTTCTTC. The genes are TRBV7-2 and TRBJ2-1; 8 bases line up with TRBD1. Germline assignment: CDR1 SGHTA and CDR2 FQGNSA. The CDR3 length is 15 residues. V was pared by 5 bases and J by 8 bases, with 11 bases of the junction left unmatched. Variable domain in full (rest from reference TRBV7-2 and TRBJ2-1): GAGVSQSPSNKVTEKGKDVELRCDPISGHTALYWYRQSLGQGLEFLIYFQGNSAPDKSGLPSDRFSAERTGGSVSTLTIQRTQQEDSAVYLCASSINLRGRDEQFFGPGTRLTVL.

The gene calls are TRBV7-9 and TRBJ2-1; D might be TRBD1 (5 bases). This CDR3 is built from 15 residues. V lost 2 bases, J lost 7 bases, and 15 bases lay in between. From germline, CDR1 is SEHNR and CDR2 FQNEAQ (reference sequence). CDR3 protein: CASSLTHARANEQFF. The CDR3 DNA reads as TGTGCCAGCAGCTTAACCCACGCCAGGGCGAATGAGCAGTTCTTC.

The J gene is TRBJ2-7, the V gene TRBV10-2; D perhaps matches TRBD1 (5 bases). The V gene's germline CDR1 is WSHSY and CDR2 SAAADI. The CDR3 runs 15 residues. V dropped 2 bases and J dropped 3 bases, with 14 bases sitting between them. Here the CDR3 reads CASSEGHPSLYEQYF. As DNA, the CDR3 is TGCGCCAGCAGTGAGGGACACCCCTCACTCTACGAGCAGTACTTC.

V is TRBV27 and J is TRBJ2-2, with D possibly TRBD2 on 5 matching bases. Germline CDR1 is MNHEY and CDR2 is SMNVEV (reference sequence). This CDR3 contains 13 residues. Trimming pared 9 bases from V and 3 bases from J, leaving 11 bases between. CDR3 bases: TGTGCCAGTGCCTCCGGGGACACCGGGGAGCTGTTTTTT. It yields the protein CASASGDTGELFF.

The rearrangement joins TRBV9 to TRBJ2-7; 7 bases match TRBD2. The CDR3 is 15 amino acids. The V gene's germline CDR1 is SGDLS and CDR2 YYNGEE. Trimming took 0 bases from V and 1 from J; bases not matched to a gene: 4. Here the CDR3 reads CASSVGPAGSYEQYF. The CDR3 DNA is TGTGCCAGCAGCGTAGGTCCAGCGGGGTCCTACGAGCAGTACTTC. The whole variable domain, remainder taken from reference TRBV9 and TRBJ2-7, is DSGVTQTPKHLITATGQRVTLRCSPRSGDLSVYWYQQSLDQGLQFLIQYYNGEERAKGNILERFSAQQFPDLHSELNLSSLELGDSALYFCASSVGPAGSYEQYFGPGTRLTVT.

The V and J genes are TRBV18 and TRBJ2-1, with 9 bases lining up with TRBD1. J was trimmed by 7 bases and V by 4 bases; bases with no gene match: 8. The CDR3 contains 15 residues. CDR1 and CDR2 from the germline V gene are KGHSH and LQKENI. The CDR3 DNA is TGTGCCAGCTCACTCACAGGGGGCCTGTGGAATGAGCAGTTCTTC. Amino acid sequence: CASSLTGGLWNEQFF.

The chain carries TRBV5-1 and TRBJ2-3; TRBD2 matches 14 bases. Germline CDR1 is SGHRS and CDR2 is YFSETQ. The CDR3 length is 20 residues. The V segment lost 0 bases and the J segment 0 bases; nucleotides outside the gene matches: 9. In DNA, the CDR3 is TGCGCCAGCAGCTTGGGGACTAGCGGGGGGTCGTACTTTAGCACAGATACGCAGTATTTT. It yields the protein CASSLGTSGGSYFSTDTQYF.

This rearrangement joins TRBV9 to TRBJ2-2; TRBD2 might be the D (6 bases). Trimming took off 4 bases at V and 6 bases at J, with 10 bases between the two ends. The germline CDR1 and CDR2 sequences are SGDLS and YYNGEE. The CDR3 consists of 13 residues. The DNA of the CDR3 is TGTGCCAGCAGCCACCGGAGGGCCGGGGAGCTGTTTTTT. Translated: CASSHRRAGELFF.

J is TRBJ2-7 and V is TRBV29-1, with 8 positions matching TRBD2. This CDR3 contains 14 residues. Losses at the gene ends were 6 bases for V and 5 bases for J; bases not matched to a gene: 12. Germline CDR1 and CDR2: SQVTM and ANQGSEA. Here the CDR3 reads CSVGTTTSVHEQYF. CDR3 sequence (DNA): TGCAGCGTAGGGACTACGACTAGCGTACACGAGCAGTACTTC.

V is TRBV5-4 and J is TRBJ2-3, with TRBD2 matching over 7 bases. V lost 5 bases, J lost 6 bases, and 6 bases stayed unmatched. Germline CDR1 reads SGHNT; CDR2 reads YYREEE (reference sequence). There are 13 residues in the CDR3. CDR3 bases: TGTGCCAGCAGACTCGCGGGGGAGGATACGCAGTATTTT. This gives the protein CASRLAGEDTQYF.

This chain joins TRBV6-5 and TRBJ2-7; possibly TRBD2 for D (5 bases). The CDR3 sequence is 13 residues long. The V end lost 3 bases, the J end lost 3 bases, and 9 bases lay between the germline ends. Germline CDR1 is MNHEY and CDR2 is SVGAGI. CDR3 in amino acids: CASSYKRSYEQYF. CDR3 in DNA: TGTGCCAGCAGTTATAAGCGGAGCTACGAGCAGTACTTC.

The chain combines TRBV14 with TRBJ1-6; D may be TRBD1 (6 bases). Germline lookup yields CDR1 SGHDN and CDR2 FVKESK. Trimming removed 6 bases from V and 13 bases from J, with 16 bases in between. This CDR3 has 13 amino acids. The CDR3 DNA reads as TGTGCCAGCAGTCCTTGGACAGAGGGGCCCCTCCACTTT. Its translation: CASSPWTEGPLHF.

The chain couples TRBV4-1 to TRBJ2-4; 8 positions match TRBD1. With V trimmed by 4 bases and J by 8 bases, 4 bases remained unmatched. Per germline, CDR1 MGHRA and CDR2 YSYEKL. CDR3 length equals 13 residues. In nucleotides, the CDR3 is TGCGCCAGCAGCCCGACGGACAGGGACATTCAGTACTTC. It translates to CASSPTDRDIQYF.

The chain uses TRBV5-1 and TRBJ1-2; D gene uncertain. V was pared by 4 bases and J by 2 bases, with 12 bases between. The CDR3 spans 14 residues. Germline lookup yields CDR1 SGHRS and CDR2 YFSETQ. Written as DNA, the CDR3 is TGCGCCAGCAGCGCGGGAGGAGGGAACTATGGCTACACCTTC. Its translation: CASSAGGGNYGYTF.

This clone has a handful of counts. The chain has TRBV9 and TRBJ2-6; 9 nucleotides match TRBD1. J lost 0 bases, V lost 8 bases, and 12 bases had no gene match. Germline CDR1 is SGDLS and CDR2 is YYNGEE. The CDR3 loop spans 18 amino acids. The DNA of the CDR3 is TGTGCCAGGCCCATCCGGGACAGGGAATACTCTGGGGCCAACGTCCTGACTTTC. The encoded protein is CARPIRDREYSGANVLTF.

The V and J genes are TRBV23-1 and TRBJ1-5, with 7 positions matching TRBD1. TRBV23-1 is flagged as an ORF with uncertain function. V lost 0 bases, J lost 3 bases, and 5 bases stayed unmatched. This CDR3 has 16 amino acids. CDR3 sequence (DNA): TGCGCCAGCAGTCAATCCGCGGGACAGCCCAATCAGCCCCAGCATTTT. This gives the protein CASSQSAGQPNQPQHF.

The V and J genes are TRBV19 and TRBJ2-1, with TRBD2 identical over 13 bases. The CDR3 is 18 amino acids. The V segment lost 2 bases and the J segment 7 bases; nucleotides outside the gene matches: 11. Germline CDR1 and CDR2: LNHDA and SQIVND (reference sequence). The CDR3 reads CASSITPPGLAGSNEQFF. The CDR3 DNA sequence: TGTGCCAGTAGTATAACCCCCCCGGGACTAGCGGGGAGTAATGAGCAGTTCTTC.

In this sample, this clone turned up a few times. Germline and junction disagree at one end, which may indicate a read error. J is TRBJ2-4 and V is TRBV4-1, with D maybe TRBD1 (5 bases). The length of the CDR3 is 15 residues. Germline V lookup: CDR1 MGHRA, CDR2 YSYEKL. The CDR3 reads CASSPGQGTKNSQYF. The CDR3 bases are TGCGCCAGCAGCCCCGGCCAGGGTACCAAAAACAGTCAGTACTTC.